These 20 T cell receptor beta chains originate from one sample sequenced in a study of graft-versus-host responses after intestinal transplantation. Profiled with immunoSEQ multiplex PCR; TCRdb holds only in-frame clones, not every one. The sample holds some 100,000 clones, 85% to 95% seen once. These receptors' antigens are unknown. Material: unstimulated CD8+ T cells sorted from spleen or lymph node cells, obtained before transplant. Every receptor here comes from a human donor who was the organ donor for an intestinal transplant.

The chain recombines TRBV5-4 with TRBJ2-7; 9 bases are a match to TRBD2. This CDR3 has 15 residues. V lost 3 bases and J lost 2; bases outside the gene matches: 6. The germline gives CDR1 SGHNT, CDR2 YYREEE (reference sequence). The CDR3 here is CASSYGLAPAYEQYF. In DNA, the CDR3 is TGTGCCAGCAGCTATGGACTAGCGCCCGCCTACGAGCAGTACTTC.

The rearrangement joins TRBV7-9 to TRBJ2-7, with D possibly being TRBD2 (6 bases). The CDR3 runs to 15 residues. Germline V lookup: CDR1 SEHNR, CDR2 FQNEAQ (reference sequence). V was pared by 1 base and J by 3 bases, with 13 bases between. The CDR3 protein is CASSLVASGGYEQYF. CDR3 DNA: TGTGCCAGCAGCTTAGTAGCCTCCGGGGGCTACGAGCAGTACTTC.

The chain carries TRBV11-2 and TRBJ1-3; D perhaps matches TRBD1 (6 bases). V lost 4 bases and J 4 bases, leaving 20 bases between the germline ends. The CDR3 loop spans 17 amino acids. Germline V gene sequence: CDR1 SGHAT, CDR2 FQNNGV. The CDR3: CASSSGRGQGRGNTIYF. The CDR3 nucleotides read TGTGCCAGCAGCTCCGGGCGGGGGCAGGGGAGAGGAAACACCATATATTTT.

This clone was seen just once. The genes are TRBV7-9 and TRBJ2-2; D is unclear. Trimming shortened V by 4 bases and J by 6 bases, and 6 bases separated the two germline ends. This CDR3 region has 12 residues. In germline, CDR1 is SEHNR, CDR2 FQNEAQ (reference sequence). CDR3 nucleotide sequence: TGTGCCAGCAGCTCTCCCGCCGGGGAGCTGTTTTTT. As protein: CASSSPAGELFF.

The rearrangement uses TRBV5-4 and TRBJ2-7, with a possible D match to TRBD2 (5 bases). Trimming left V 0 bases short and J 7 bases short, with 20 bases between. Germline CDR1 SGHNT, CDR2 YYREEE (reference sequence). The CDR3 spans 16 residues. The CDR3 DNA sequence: TGTGCCAGCAGCTTGGTAGGCGGAATTACGAGGGTGGAGCAGTACTTC. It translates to CASSLVGGITRVEQYF.

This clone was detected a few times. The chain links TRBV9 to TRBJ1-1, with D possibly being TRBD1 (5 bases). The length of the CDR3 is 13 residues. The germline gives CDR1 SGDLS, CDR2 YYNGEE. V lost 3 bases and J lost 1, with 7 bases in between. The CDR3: CASSDTGNTEAFF. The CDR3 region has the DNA TGTGCCAGCAGCGATACAGGGAACACTGAAGCTTTCTTT.

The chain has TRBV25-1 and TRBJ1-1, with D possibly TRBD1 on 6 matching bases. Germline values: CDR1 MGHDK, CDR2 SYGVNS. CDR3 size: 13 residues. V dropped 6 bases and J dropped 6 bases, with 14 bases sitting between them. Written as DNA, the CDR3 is TGTGCCAGCAGCCCTTGGGGGGGCTCTGAAGCTTTCTTT. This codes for CASSPWGGSEAFF.

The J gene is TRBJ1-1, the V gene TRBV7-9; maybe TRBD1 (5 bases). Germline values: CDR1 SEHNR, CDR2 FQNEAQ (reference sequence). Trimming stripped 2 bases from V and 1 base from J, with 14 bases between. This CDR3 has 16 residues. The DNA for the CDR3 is TGTGCCAGCAGCTTAAAGCCAGACAGAAAGAACACTGAAGCTTTCTTT. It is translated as CASSLKPDRKNTEAFF.

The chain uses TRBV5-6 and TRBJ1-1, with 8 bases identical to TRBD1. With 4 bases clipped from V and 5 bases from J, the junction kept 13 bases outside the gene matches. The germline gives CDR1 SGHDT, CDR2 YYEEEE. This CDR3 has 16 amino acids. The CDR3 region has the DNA TGTGCCAGCAGCCTCAGGGGGCGCGGTGTTAGTACTGAAGCTTTCTTT. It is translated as CASSLRGRGVSTEAFF.

The CDR3 sequence: CASSLGLAALSSYNEQFF. The DNA for the CDR3 is TGCGCCAGCAGCTTGGGACTAGCGGCCCTGAGCTCCTACAATGAGCAGTTCTTC. The chain employs TRBV5-1 and TRBJ2-1; 9 positions agree with TRBD2. The CDR3 has 18 residues. Germline V gives CDR1 SGHRS, CDR2 YFSETQ. V shed 0 bases, J shed 0 bases, and the junction held 7 bases outside the gene matches.

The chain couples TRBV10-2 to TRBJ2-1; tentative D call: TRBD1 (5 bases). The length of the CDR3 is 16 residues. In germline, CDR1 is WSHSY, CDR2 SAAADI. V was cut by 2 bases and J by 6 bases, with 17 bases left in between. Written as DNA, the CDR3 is TGCGCCAGCAGTGAGCTAGGGGATCTAGTGGGCAATGAGCAGTTCTTC. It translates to CASSELGDLVGNEQFF.

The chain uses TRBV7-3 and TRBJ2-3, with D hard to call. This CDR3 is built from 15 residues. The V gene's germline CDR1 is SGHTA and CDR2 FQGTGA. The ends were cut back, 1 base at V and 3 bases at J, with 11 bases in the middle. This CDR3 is CASSLIGSGTDTQYF. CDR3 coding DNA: TGTGCCAGCAGCTTAATCGGTTCCGGGACAGATACGCAGTATTTT.

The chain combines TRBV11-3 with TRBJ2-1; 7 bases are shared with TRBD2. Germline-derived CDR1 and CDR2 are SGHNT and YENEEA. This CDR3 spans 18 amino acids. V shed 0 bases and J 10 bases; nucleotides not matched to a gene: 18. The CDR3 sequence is CASSLDRSPGGLWKEQFF. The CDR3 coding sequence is TGTGCCAGCAGCTTAGATCGATCCCCGGGGGGTCTTTGGAAAGAGCAGTTCTTC.

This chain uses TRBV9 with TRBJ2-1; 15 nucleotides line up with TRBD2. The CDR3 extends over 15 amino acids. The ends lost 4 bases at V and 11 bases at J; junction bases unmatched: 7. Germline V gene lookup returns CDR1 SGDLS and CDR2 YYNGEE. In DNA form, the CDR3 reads TGTGCCAGCAGCCCCTCGGGACTAGCGGGGGGTCAGCAGTTCTTC. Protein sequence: CASSPSGLAGGQQFF.

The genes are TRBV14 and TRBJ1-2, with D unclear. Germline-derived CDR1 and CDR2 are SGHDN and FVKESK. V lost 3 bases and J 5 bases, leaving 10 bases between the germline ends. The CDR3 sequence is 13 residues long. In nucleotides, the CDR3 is TGTGCCAGCAGCCAGACTCCGGGGTATGGCTACACCTTC. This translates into CASSQTPGYGYTF.

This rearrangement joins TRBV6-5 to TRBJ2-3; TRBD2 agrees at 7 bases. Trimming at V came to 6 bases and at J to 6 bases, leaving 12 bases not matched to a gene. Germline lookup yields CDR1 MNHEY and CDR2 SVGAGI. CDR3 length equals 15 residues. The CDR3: CASRPPGREGDTQYF. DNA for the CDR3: TGTGCCAGCAGACCTCCTGGGAGGGAGGGGGATACGCAGTATTTT.

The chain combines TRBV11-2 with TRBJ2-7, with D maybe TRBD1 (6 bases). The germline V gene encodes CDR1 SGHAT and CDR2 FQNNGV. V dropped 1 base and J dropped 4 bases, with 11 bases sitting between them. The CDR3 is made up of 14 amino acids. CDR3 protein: CASSLGGQGYEQYF. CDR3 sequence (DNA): TGTGCCAGCAGCTTAGGTGGGCAGGGGTACGAGCAGTACTTC.

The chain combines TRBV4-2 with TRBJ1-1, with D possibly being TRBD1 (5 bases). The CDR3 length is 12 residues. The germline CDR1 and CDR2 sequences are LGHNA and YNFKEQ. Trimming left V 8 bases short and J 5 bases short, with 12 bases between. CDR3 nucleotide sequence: TGTGCCAGCGCGGGGGGGGGAACTGAAGCTTTCTTT. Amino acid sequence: CASAGGGTEAFF.

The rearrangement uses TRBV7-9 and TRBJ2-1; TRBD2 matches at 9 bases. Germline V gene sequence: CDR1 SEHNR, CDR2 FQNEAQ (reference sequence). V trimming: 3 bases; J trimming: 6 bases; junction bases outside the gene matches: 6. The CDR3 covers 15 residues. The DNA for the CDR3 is TGTGCCAGCAGCTTGGCGGGGGGGCATCTCAATGAGCAGTTCTTC. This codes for CASSLAGGHLNEQFF.

The CDR3 reads CASSQVPRTYYEQYF. The CDR3 region has the DNA TGTGCCAGCAGCCAAGTGCCCAGGACTTACTACGAGCAGTACTTC. The chain links TRBV14 to TRBJ2-7, with D possibly TRBD2 on 5 matching bases. The CDR3 has 15 residues. Trimming cost V 1 base and J 3 bases, with 13 bases left between them. Germline V gives CDR1 SGHDN, CDR2 FVKESK.